This paragraph covers one TCR beta chain sequence. Its antigen is not known. These data are taken from a study of siplizumab effects on memory and regulatory T cells. This CDR3 comprises 15 residues. Trimming removed 5 bases at V and 6 bases at J, with 20 bases between. Germline loops: CDR1 KGHSH, CDR2 LQKENI. Profiled with immunoSEQ multiplex PCR; TCRdb holds only in-frame clones, not every one. The sample includes 90,000 to 150,000 clones, approximately 92% of them seen just once. General study findings and limits: With siplizumab, mappable alloreactive CD4+ clones averaged around 70% Treg-derived, versus less than 30% in controls. Naive T cells looked more diverse than memory cells, and they looked like major contributors to the alloresponse.

The clonotype originates from a human donor in good health. The J gene is TRBJ2-7, the V gene TRBV18; weak D call: TRBD1 (6 bases). Sequencing was performed on non-Treg CD4+ T cells sorted from blood. This CDR3 is CASSSAGDPGREQYF. The CDR3 nucleotides read TGTGCCAGCTCATCGGCAGGGGATCCGGGACGCGAGCAGTACTTC.